The 14 T cell receptor beta chains presented below share a single source sample, sequenced in a study of T cell repertoires in cytomegalovirus infection. Each CDR3 protein gets one entry after TCRdb re-called the reads with MiXCR. The data hold approximately 630,000 distinct CDR3 sequences, with 20% to 30% observed a single time. Sequences were obtained from CD8+ T cells from PBMCs. The receptors were sampled from a human donor in good health (CMV status not recorded). Some clones in this sample may be carry-over from other donors' samples.

The CDR3: CASSYRQGQETQYF. CDR3 nucleotide sequence: TGTGCCAGCAGTTATCGCCAGGGACAAGAGACCCAGTACTTC. The chain carries TRBV6-2 or TRBV6-3 and TRBJ2-5, with D tentatively TRBD1 (5 bases). This CDR3 spans 14 amino acids. V was pared by 3 bases and J by 2 bases, with 10 bases between. Looked up from germline, CDR1 is MNHEY and CDR2 is SVGEGT.

V is TRBV9 and J is TRBJ2-5, with 8 bases aligning to TRBD2. The V gene's germline CDR1 is SGDLS and CDR2 YYNGEE. The CDR3 extends over 15 amino acids. Trimming removed 0 bases from V and 3 bases from J; junction bases left unmatched: 4. CDR3 in DNA: TGTGCCAGCAGCGTAGGTAGCGGGAACAAAGAGACCCAGTACTTC. Its protein product is CASSVGSGNKETQYF.

This clonotype was seen a few times. This chain links TRBV27 with TRBJ2-3; D might be TRBD1 or TRBD2, each matching 6 bases. The CDR3 totals 15 residues. Germline V gene sequence: CDR1 MNHEY, CDR2 SMNVEV (reference sequence). Trimming pared 6 bases from V and 0 bases from J, leaving 13 bases between. The CDR3 DNA reads TGTGCCAGCAGCCGGGGGCGGACTAGCACAGATACGCAGTATTTT. This codes for CASSRGRTSTDTQYF.

Comments on this clonotype: Being one base from a much bigger clone, this may be a read error. The genes are TRBV12-3 or TRBV12-4 and TRBJ2-1; TRBD1 is a possible D gene (5 bases). The CDR3 has 15 residues. Deletions cut 3 bases from V and 3 bases from J, with 12 bases between. The CDR3 sequence is CASSFLGQFYNEQFF. CDR3 bases: TGTGCCAGCAGTTTCCTGGGGCAGTTCTACAATGAGCAGTTCTTC.

The V call is TRBV20-1, the J call TRBJ1-2; 12 bases are shared with TRBD1. The germline CDR1 and CDR2 sequences are DFQATT and SNEGSKA (reference sequence). Germline trimming cut 3 bases from V and 7 bases from J; bases unmatched to any gene: 9. The length of the CDR3 is 15 residues. The CDR3 is CSARVPGQGAFGYTF. The CDR3 DNA reads TGCAGTGCTAGGGTCCCGGGACAGGGGGCGTTTGGCTACACCTTC.

In regard to this clonotype: This may stem from a read error, because a much larger clone lies one nucleotide away. This rearrangement joins TRBV7-2 to TRBJ2-7; tentative D call: TRBD2 (6 bases). Germline loops: CDR1 SGHTA, CDR2 FQGNSA. This CDR3 has 15 residues. The CDR3 DNA reads TGTGCCAGCAGCCGATCGGCGGGGCTCTCCTACAAGCAGTACTTC. As protein: CASSRSAGLSYKQYF.

This chain joins TRBV28 and TRBJ1-2; 7 nucleotides agree with TRBD1. V gave up 5 bases and J gave up 0 bases; unmatched junction bases: 9. Germline-derived CDR1 and CDR2 are MDHEN and SYDVKM. This CDR3 has 16 amino acids. The CDR3 loop reads CASSLPGTEANYGYTF. CDR3 bases: TGTGCCAGCAGTCTTCCCGGGACAGAAGCTAACTATGGCTACACCTTC.

A remark on this clonotype: Compared with germline, one end of the junction differs, possibly owing to a read error. The rearrangement joins TRBV7-6 to TRBJ2-3; 12 nucleotides agree with TRBD2. Germline V gene data show CDR1 as SGHVS and CDR2 as FNYEAQ. The CDR3 consists of 15 residues. The CDR3 DNA reads as TGTGCCGGCAGCCGGACTAGCGGGGTCGCAGATACGCAGTATTTT. It translates to CAGSRTSGVADTQYF.

This rearrangement joins TRBV6-6 to TRBJ1-6; D remains unclear. Germline assignment: CDR1 MNHNY and CDR2 SVGAGI (reference sequence). This CDR3 contains 15 residues. CDR3 region: CALGAPDSYNSPLHF. The CDR3 DNA reads as TGTGCTTTAGGAGCCCCGGACTCCTATAATTCACCCCTCCACTTT.

The chain recombines TRBV6-2 or TRBV6-3 with TRBJ1-1, with 7 nucleotides matching TRBD1. J was trimmed by 0 bases and V by 10 bases; bases with no gene match: 8. From germline, CDR1 is MNHEY and CDR2 SVGEGT. The CDR3 runs 14 residues. This chain's CDR3 is CATDEGQMNTEAFF. The CDR3, as DNA: TGTGCCACGGATGAGGGACAGATGAACACTGAAGCTTTCTTT.

This clonotype was counted between two and nine times. The chain recombines TRBV6-1 with TRBJ2-1; 13 bases agree with TRBD2. V gave up 3 bases and J gave up 8 bases; unmatched junction bases: 10. CDR1 and CDR2 (germline): MNHNS, SASEGT. This CDR3 comprises 17 residues. The CDR3 is CASSETSGGPGYDEQFF. The CDR3 coding sequence is TGTGCCAGCAGTGAGACTAGCGGGGGGCCGGGGTATGATGAGCAGTTCTTC.

Turning to this clonotype: One end of the junction varies from germline; a read error may be responsible. The chain couples TRBV5-6 to TRBJ2-5; 11 positions agree with TRBD1. CDR3 length equals 13 residues. CDR1 and CDR2 from the germline V gene are SGHDT and YYEEEE. In DNA, the CDR3 is TGTGCCAGCAGCTTGGGGACAGGGGGCCACCCTGACTTC. Translated, it gives CASSLGTGGHPDF. The complete variable domain, with remaining parts taken from reference TRBV5-6 and TRBJ2-5, reads DAGVTQSPTHLIKTRGQQVTLRCSPKSGHDTVSWYQQALGQGPQFIFQYYEEEERQRGNFPDRFSGHQFPNYSSELNVNALLLGDSALYLCASSLGTGGHPDFGPGTRLLVL.

V usage is TRBV12-3 or TRBV12-4 and J usage is TRBJ2-4; TRBD1 is a possible D gene (5 bases). V lost 5 bases and J 0 bases, leaving 8 bases between the germline ends. The CDR3 has 14 amino acids. As DNA, the CDR3 is TGTGCCAGCAGTCCACAGGTAGCCAAAAACATTCAGTACTTC. It is translated as CASSPQVAKNIQYF.

The rearrangement uses TRBV5-4 and TRBJ1-1; 7 bases map to TRBD1. The CDR3 sequence is 17 residues long. The germline V gene has CDR1 SGHNT and CDR2 YYREEE (reference sequence). Unmatched junction bases numbered 12, after V lost 3 bases and J lost 1 base. The CDR3 DNA reads TGTGCCAGCAGCTCCCGGGACAGAGGTTTTCAGAACACTGAAGCTTTCTTT. Its translation is CASSSRDRGFQNTEAFF.